Below are 15 T cell receptor beta chains sequenced from a single sample in a study of shared clonotypes between healthy human individuals. Here immunoSEQ multiplex PCR was the method, and the copy in TCRdb shows in-frame clones only, minus some. The table lists some 2.1 million clones, 90% to 95% of them singletons, with under 0.15% in the top ten. The sequenced sample was naive CD4+ T cells sorted from blood. Subset meaning: CD45RA+ positively selected. These TCRs come from a man aged 18 to 30 in good health.

The rearrangement joins TRBV2 to TRBJ2-2, with 9 bases identical to TRBD1. V dropped 6 bases and J dropped 0; count of bases not matched to a gene: 2. This CDR3 region has 15 residues. The germline CDR1 and CDR2 sequences are SNHLY and FYNNEI. This CDR3 reads CASRGTGTNTGELFF. The CDR3 DNA follows: TGTGCCAGCAGGGGGACAGGGACGAACACCGGGGAGCTGTTTTTT.

This chain connects TRBV4-1 to TRBJ2-7; D not certain. The CDR3 sequence is 12 residues long. Looked up from germline, CDR1 is MGHRA and CDR2 is YSYEKL. V shed 3 bases and J shed 4 bases, with 7 bases lying between them. The CDR3 DNA is TGCGCCAGCAGCCAGGTACAGTACGAGCAGTACTTC. Encoded protein: CASSQVQYEQYF.

V gene TRBV10-1 combines with J gene TRBJ2-1, with TRBD2 matching over 10 bases. There are 14 residues in the CDR3. With V trimmed by 0 bases and J by 14 bases, 7 bases remained unmatched. Germline V lookup: CDR1 WNHNN, CDR2 SYGVQD (reference sequence). The CDR3 sequence: CASSESGLAGVEFF. For the CDR3, the DNA is TGCGCCAGCAGTGAGTCGGGGCTAGCGGGAGTCGAGTTCTTC.

The rearrangement joins TRBV5-1 to TRBJ1-6; 12 bases match TRBD1. The V gene end was trimmed by 4 bases and the J gene end by 2 bases; junction bases not matched to a gene: 1. The CDR3 is made up of 16 amino acids. Germline CDR1 reads SGHRS; CDR2 reads YFSETQ. The CDR3 DNA reads as TGCGCCAGCAGCCGGGACAGGGGGCCCTATAATTCACCCCTCCACTTT. Its protein is CASSRDRGPYNSPLHF.

The gene calls are TRBV5-6 and TRBJ1-2; TRBD1 is a possible D gene (5 bases). V lost 1 base and J 7 bases, leaving 8 bases between the germline ends. The CDR3 runs to 12 residues. The germline gives CDR1 SGHDT, CDR2 YYEEEE. As DNA, the CDR3 is TGTGCCAGCAGCTTGTTCGGGGGTGGCTACACCTTC. It codes for CASSLFGGGYTF.

As for this clone: This may come from a read error, since a much larger clone is one base off. V usage is TRBV27 and J usage is TRBJ1-1; TRBD1 matches at 8 bases. CDR3 size: 14 residues. The V segment lost 2 bases and the J segment 1 base; nucleotides outside the gene matches: 0. From germline, CDR1 is MNHEY and CDR2 SMNVEV (reference sequence). As DNA, the CDR3 is TGTGCCAGCAGTTTACAGGGGGCGAACACTGAAGCTTTCTTT. It codes for CASSLQGANTEAFF.

The chain has TRBV28 and TRBJ2-1, with D possibly matching TRBD2 (7 bases). CDR1 and CDR2 (germline): MDHEN, SYDVKM. Trimming took 1 base from V and 7 from J, leaving 14 bases between them. This CDR3 is 15 amino acids long. This CDR3 is CASSLLGGAPNEQFF. Written as DNA, the CDR3 is TGTGCCAGCAGTTTATTGGGGGGGGCGCCAAATGAGCAGTTCTTC. The whole variable domain, remainder taken from reference TRBV28 and TRBJ2-1, is DVKVTQSSRYLVKRTGEKVFLECVQDMDHENMFWYRQDPGLGLRLIYFSYDVKMKEKGDIPEGYSVSREKKERFSLILESASTNQTSMYLCASSLLGGAPNEQFFGPGTRLTVL.

The rearrangement links TRBV7-2 to TRBJ2-3; 7 bases are a match to TRBD1. Losses at the gene ends were 5 bases for V and 2 bases for J; bases not matched to a gene: 7. The CDR3 spans 15 residues. CDR1 is SGHTA and CDR2 is FQGNSA in the germline V gene. As DNA, the CDR3 is TGTGCCAGCAGCCTTACAGGGGTTATCACAGATACGCAGTATTTT. Translating it yields CASSLTGVITDTQYF.

Written as DNA, the CDR3 is TGTGCCAGTAGTAGTGCCGGGACAGATACGCAGTATTTT. Translating gives CASSSAGTDTQYF. The chain has TRBV19 and TRBJ2-3; no definite D call. The CDR3 is 13 residues long. The V end was cut by 4 bases, the J end by 3 bases, with 8 bases between. The germline V gene encodes CDR1 LNHDA and CDR2 SQIVND (reference sequence).

The rearrangement links TRBV6-5 to TRBJ2-7; 12 nucleotides line up with TRBD2. CDR1 is MNHEY, CDR2 SVGAGI, per germline. The CDR3 totals 14 residues. The V gene end was trimmed by 5 bases and the J gene end by 6 bases; junction bases not matched to a gene: 5. The CDR3 DNA reads as TGTGCCAGCAGTCGACTAGCGGGGGAGGGCGAGCAGTACTTC. Its translation is CASSRLAGEGEQYF.

J is TRBJ1-2 and V is TRBV11-3, with unresolved D. Trimming left V 1 base short and J 9 bases short, with 15 bases between. Germline V gives CDR1 SGHNT, CDR2 YENEEA. The length of the CDR3 is 14 residues. CDR3 residues: CASSLVRLAISYTF. The CDR3 coding sequence is TGTGCCAGCAGCTTAGTGCGGTTGGCAATCAGCTACACCTTC.

CDR3 in amino acids: CASSVGASGDTDTQYF. Written as DNA, the CDR3 is TGTGCCAGCAGCGTAGGGGCTAGCGGTGACACAGATACGCAGTATTTT. This sequence joins TRBV9 and TRBJ2-3; 7 bases match TRBD2. CDR1 and CDR2 (germline): SGDLS, YYNGEE. The CDR3 length is 16 residues. V dropped 0 bases and J dropped 2; count of bases not matched to a gene: 6.

On this clone itself: The sample holds other DNA sequences that translate to the same CDR3. The chain links TRBV28 to TRBJ2-7; D could derive from TRBD1 or TRBD2 (5 bases each). Trimming shortened V by 4 bases and J by 1 base, and 11 bases separated the two germline ends. The germline V gene encodes CDR1 MDHEN and CDR2 SYDVKM. The CDR3 is 14 amino acids. The CDR3 DNA reads TGTGCCAGCAGTTCCCGGGACGGTTCCTACGAGCAGTACTTC. Translated: CASSSRDGSYEQYF.

This chain uses TRBV5-4 with TRBJ1-1, with 9 bases aligning to TRBD1. The CDR3 is 15 residues long. Germline V CDR1 and CDR2: SGHNT, YYREEE (reference sequence). J was trimmed by 2 bases and V by 0 bases; bases with no gene match: 2. The CDR3 here is CASSLAGQGNTEAFF. Here the CDR3 DNA reads TGTGCCAGCAGCTTGGCGGGACAGGGAAACACTGAAGCTTTCTTT.

The rearrangement links TRBV6-5 to TRBJ1-1; D call uncertain. The CDR3 has 13 amino acids. Trimming took 6 bases from V and 1 from J, leaving 9 bases between them. Germline V gene lookup returns CDR1 MNHEY and CDR2 SVGAGI. The CDR3 nucleotides are TGTGCCAGCAGCCCACGATCGAACACTGAAGCTTTCTTT. Translated: CASSPRSNTEAFF.